Sequencing of this T cell receptor (beta chain) was carried out in a study of T-cell memory formation after mild COVID-19. This clonotype was recorded a few times. Germline values: CDR1 SGHTA, CDR2 FQGNSA. The CDR3 consists of 16 residues. Trimming at V came to 5 bases and at J to 6 bases, leaving 10 bases not matched to a gene. TCRdb ran MiXCR on the 5' RACE reads and lists one entry per CDR3 protein. The profile shows roughly 340,000 distinct CDR3 sequences, about a sixth of them singletons. This receptor was taken from a man aged 18 to 35 who had mild COVID-19 (a few samples of this study predate the infection). Cell type and time point are not known. V and J are TRBV7-2 and TRBJ2-2; 9 bases map to TRBD2. The sequencing sample was made of PBMCs or a T cell subset sorted from them (not recorded which). This CDR3 reads CASSRSRGGASGELFF. The CDR3 DNA follows: TGTGCCAGCAGCAGGTCACGCGGGGGGGCCTCCGGGGAGCTGTTTTTT.